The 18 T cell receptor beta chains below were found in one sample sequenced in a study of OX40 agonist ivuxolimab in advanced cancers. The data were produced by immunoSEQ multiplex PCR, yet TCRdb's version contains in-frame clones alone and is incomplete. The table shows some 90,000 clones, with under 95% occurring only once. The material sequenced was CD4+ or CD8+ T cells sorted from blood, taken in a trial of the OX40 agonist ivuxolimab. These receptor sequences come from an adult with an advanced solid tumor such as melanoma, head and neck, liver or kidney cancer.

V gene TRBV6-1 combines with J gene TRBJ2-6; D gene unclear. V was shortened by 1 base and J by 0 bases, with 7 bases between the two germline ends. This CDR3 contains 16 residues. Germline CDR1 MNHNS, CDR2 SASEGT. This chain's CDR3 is CASSEGRNSGANVLTF. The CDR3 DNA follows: TGTGCCAGCAGTGAAGGAAGGAACTCTGGGGCCAACGTCCTGACTTTC.

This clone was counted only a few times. The CDR3 loop reads CASSSSGEETQYF. The CDR3 DNA sequence: TGTGCCAGCAGTTCTAGCGGGGAGGAAACCCAGTACTTC. The V gene is TRBV6-5, the J gene TRBJ2-5; 9 nucleotides line up with TRBD2. With 4 bases clipped from V and 8 bases from J, the junction kept 5 bases outside the gene matches. The CDR3 length is 13 residues. Germline assignment: CDR1 MNHEY and CDR2 SVGAGI.

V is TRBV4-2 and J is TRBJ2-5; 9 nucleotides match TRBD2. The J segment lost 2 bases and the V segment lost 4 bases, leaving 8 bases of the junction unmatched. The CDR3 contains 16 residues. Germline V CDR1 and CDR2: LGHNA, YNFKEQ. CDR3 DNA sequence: TGTGCCAGCAGCCCGCCCCAGCTAGCGGGACAAGAGACCCAGTACTTC. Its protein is CASSPPQLAGQETQYF.

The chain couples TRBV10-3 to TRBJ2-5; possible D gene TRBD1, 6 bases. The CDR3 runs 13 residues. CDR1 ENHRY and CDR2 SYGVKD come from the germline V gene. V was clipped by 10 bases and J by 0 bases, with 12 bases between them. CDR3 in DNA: TGTGCCACTGCGGACAGAAACCAAGAGACCCAGTACTTC. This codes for CATADRNQETQYF.

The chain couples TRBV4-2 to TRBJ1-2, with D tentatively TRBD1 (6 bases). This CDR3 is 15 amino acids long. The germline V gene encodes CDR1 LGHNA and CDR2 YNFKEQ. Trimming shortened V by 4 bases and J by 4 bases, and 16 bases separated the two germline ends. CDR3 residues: CASSPRTGAGYGYTF. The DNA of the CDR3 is TGTGCCAGCAGCCCGCGCACGGGGGCCGGCTATGGCTACACCTTC.

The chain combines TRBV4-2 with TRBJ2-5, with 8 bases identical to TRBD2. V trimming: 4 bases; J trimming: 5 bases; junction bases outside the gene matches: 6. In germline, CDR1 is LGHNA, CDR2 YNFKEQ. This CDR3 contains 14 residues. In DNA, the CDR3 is TGTGCCAGCAGCCCCCGGGAGGGACTGGAGACCCAGTACTTC. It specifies CASSPREGLETQYF.

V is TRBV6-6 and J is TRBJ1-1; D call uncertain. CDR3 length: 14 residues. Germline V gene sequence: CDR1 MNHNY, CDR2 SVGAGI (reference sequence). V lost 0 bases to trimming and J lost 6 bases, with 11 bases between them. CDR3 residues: CASSYSFRTPEAFF. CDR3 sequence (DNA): TGTGCCAGCAGTTACTCCTTTCGGACCCCTGAAGCTTTCTTT.

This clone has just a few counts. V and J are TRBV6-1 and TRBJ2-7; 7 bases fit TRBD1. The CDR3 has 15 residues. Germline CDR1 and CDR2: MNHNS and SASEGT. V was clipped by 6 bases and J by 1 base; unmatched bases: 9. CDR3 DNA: TGTGCCAGCAGAACCACAGGGGTTCCATCCTACGAGCAGTACTTC. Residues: CASRTTGVPSYEQYF.

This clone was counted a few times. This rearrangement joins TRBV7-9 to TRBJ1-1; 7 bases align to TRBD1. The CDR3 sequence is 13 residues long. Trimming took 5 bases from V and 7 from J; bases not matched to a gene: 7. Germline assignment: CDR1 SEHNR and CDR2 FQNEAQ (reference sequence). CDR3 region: CASSLQRDSEAFF. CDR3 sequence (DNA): TGTGCCAGCAGCCTCCAAAGGGACAGTGAAGCTTTCTTT.

This chain's CDR3 is CASKDRVHGYTF. CDR3 bases: TGTGCCAGTAAGGACAGGGTACATGGCTACACCTTC. The chain recombines TRBV19 with TRBJ1-2; 8 positions match TRBD1. The CDR3 runs 12 residues. V dropped 7 bases and J dropped 6; count of bases not matched to a gene: 4. CDR1 and CDR2 from the germline V gene are LNHDA and SQIVND (reference sequence).

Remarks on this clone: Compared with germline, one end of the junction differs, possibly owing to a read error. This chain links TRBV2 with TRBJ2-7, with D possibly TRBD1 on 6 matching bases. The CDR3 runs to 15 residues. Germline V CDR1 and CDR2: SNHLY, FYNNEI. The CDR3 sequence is CAGSENRQVVYEQYF. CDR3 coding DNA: TGTGCCGGCAGTGAAAACAGACAGGTGGTCTACGAGCAGTACTTC.

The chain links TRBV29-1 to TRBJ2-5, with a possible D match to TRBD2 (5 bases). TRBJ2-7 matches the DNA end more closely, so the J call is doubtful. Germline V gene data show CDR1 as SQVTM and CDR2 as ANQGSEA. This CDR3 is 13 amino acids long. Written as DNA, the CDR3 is TGCAGCGTCGGGGAAACGAGCTCCTACGAGCAGTACTTC. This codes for CSVGETSSYEQYF.

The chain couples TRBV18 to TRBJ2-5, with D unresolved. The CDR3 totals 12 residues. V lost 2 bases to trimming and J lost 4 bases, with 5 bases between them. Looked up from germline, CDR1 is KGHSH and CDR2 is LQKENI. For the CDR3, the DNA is TGTGCCAGCTCACCATCAAGAGAGACCCAGTACTTC. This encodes CASSPSRETQYF.

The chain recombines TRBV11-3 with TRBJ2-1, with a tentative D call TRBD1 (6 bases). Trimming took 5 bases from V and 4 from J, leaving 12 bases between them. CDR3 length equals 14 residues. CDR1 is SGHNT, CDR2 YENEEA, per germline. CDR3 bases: TGTGCCAGCAGCCCCGGGACAAATTACAATGAGCAGTTCTTC. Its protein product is CASSPGTNYNEQFF.

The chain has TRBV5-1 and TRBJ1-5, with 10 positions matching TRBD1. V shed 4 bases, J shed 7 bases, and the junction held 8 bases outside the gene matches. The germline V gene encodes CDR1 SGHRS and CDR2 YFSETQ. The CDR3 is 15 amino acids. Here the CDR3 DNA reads TGCGCCAGCAGCCCGGGACAGGGGATTGGGCAGCCCCAGCATTTT. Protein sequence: CASSPGQGIGQPQHF.

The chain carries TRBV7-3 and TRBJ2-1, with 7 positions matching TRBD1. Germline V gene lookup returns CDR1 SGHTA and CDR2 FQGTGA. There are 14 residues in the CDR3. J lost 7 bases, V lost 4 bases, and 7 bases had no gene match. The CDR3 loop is CASSWAGGRNEQFF. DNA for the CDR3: TGTGCCAGCAGCTGGGCAGGGGGTCGAAATGAGCAGTTCTTC.

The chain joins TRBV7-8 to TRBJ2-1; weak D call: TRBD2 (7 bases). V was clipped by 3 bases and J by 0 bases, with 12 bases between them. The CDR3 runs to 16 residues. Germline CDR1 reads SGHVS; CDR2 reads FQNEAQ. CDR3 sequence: CASSLEGGSSYNEQFF. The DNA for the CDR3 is TGTGCCAGCAGCTTGGAGGGGGGGAGCTCCTACAATGAGCAGTTCTTC. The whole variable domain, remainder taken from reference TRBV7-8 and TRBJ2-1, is GAGVSQSPRYKVAKRGQDVALRCDPISGHVSLFWYQQALGQGPEFLTYFQNEAQLDKSGLPSDRFFAERPEGSVSTLKIQRTQQEDSAVYLCASSLEGGSSYNEQFFGPGTRLTVL.

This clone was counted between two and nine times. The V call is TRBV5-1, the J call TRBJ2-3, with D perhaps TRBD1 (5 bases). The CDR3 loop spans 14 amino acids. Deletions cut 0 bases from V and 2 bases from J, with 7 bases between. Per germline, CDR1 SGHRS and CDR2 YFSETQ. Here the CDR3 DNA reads TGCGCCAGCAGCTTGGAGGGGTCCACAGATACGCAGTATTTT. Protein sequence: CASSLEGSTDTQYF.